This TCR beta chain was captured by sequencing in a study of cytomegalovirus exposure and HLA in healthy donors. Overall study findings and caveats: An observed cluster of highly shared sequence variants was recorded as a likely sequencing artifact. Exclusion applied to some V segments, including TRBV6-2 and TRBV6-3, as they were indistinguishable. The study labeled 180 or so TCR beta chains cytomegalovirus-associated.

Vbeta (60) and Jbeta (13) primers were used in the PCR. Profiled with immunoSEQ multiplex PCR; TCRdb holds only in-frame clones, not every one. The data show around 100,000 clones, 75% to 85% seen once. Looked up from germline, CDR1 is SGHRS and CDR2 is YFSETQ. This CDR3 comprises 15 residues. V was clipped by 0 bases and J by 3 bases, with 12 bases between them. To note about this clone: Its antigen is undetermined.

The donors gave bone marrow, and they were healthy. Sequenced: PBMCs. This sequence joins TRBV5-1 and TRBJ2-5; a weak D match, TRBD2 (6 bases). The source of this sequence is a woman aged 18 to 35 in good health and CMV-seropositive. The DNA for the CDR3 is TGCGCCAGCAGCTTGGGGCGGGATCCTAAAGAGACCCAGTACTTC. Translating it yields CASSLGRDPKETQYF.